This T cell receptor (beta chain) was sequenced during a study of Graves' ophthalmopathy and Graves' hyperthyroidism. Per the germline V gene, CDR1 is KGHDR and CDR2 is SFDVKD. J was trimmed by 0 bases and V by 8 bases; bases with no gene match: 4. The CDR3 consists of 14 residues. Amplifying from RNA transcripts, the study obtained TCR beta CDR3 regions. In the first round, RT-PCR was carried out with HTBI primers, and a multiplex PCR formed the second round. Each CDR3 protein gets one entry after TCRdb re-called the multiplex PCR reads with MiXCR. In the table there are 500,000 to 800,000 distinct CDR3 sequences, over 40% of which are singletons. Moderate-to-severe activity, CAS ≥3, NOSPECS ≥4 and a duration under 3 months were seen in donors with ophthalmopathy.

This chain links TRBV24-1 with TRBJ2-3; 7 positions match TRBD2. The receptor comes from an adult man with Graves' ophthalmopathy. The sample was peripheral blood. The CDR3 DNA sequence: TGTGCCACCACTAGCGGAACTAGCACAGATACGCAGTATTTT. Its translation: CATTSGTSTDTQYF.